What follows are 20 T cell receptor beta chains derived from one specimen sequenced in a study of tumor-infiltrating lymphocytes in primary liver carcinoma. The authors took blood RNA from unsorted whole blood and also extracted germline DNA. Synthesis of TCR beta cDNA was carried out from about 500 ng total RNA with a constant-region primer. Construction of TCR beta libraries relied on three successive nested multiplex PCR rounds employing slightly modified ARM-PCR. The two initial PCR rounds, about 9 cycles each, used TRBV1-TRBV30 forward and C-beta reverse primers. TCRdb analysed the multiplex PCR reads with MiXCR anew, one entry per CDR3 protein. The data contain around 330,000 distinct CDR3 sequences, roughly two thirds of them singletons. The sequenced material came from peripheral blood. These receptors all stem from a man aged 40-49 years with primary liver carcinoma and hepatitis B virus infection.

As regards this clonotype: This may be a read error, as it is one base from a much larger clone. A read error is likely, as this CDR3 ends without the conserved phenylalanine or tryptophan. This chain joins TRBV10-3 and TRBJ1-3, with D possibly being TRBD1 (6 bases). Germline assignment: CDR1 ENHRY and CDR2 SYGVKD. V lost 2 bases and J lost 3, with 11 bases in between. The CDR3 contains 15 residues. The CDR3 coding sequence is TGTGCCATCAGTGAGGCAGGGGCCTTTGGAAACACCATATATCTT. Its protein is CAISEAGAFGNTIYL.

This sequence joins TRBV28 and TRBJ2-1; a weak D match, TRBD2 (5 bases). V was cut by 7 bases and J by 0 bases, with 10 bases left in between. Germline-derived CDR1 and CDR2 are MDHEN and SYDVKM. The CDR3 extends over 14 amino acids. The CDR3 spells CASNSADSYNEQFF. CDR3 sequence (DNA): TGTGCCAGCAATTCAGCGGACTCCTACAATGAGCAGTTCTTC.

To note about this clonotype: This clone may be a read error of a much larger clone one base away. The chain links TRBV4-2 to TRBJ2-7; TRBD2 matches at 7 bases. Looked up from germline, CDR1 is LGHNA and CDR2 is YNFKEQ. V was clipped by 2 bases and J by 5 bases; unmatched bases: 6. The CDR3 has 14 residues. CDR3 in amino acids: CASSQYPGLNEQYF. The DNA of the CDR3 is TGTGCCAGCAGCCAATACCCGGGACTAAACGAGCAGTACTTC.

The CDR3 sequence is CASSPRRYSDQFF. The CDR3 DNA reads TGTGCCAGCAGCCCGCGACGATACAGTGATCAGTTCTTC. The V and J genes are TRBV14 and TRBJ2-1; D unresolved. This CDR3 has 13 amino acids. From germline, CDR1 is SGHDN and CDR2 FVKESK. V shed 4 bases and J shed 13 bases, with 17 bases lying between them.

V gene TRBV6-1 combines with J gene TRBJ1-5; no clear D gene. The V end lost 5 bases, the J end lost 4 bases, and 15 bases lay between the germline ends. CDR3 length: 15 residues. Germline V lookup: CDR1 MNHNS, CDR2 SASEGT. CDR3 sequence (DNA): TGTGCCAGCAGTCCCCGGACGGGTACAAATCAGCCCCAGCATTTT. Translation gives CASSPRTGTNQPQHF.

Comment on this clonotype: A much larger clone is a single base away; this may be a read error. Here the CDR3 omits its conserved ending phenylalanine or tryptophan, so a read error is the likely source. The CDR3 DNA reads as TGCAGCCCCGCGCAGGGGGCCGGGTATGGCTACACCTTA. Residues: CSPAQGAGYGYTL. The genes are TRBV29-1 and TRBJ1-2; 8 nucleotides match TRBD1. This CDR3 is 13 amino acids long. Germline CDR1 reads SQVTM; CDR2 reads ANQGSEA. After removal of 8 bases from V and 5 bases from J, the junction contained 10 bases not matched to a gene.

Worth noting for this clonotype: Given the absence of the conserved phenylalanine or tryptophan at the CDR3 end, a read error is likely. V is TRBV29-1 and J is TRBJ1-3; D remains ambiguous. The V gene lost 7 bases and the J gene lost 0 bases, with 7 bases spanning the gap. This CDR3 comprises 12 residues. Per the germline V gene, CDR1 is SQVTM and CDR2 is ANQGSEA. CDR3 residues: CSGVDSGNTIYY. The CDR3 nucleotides read TGCAGCGGAGTCGACTCTGGAAACACCATATATTAT.

With respect to this clonotype: A much more abundant neighbour one base away suggests this may be a read error. The chain is built from TRBV4-3 and TRBJ2-2; D may correspond to TRBD1 or TRBD2 (5 bases each). Germline lookup yields CDR1 LGHNA and CDR2 YSLEER. Deletions cut 3 bases from V and 2 bases from J, with 13 bases between. This CDR3 comprises 16 residues. The CDR3 protein is CASSQAPGTNTGELFF. Here the CDR3 DNA reads TGCGCCAGCAGCCAGGCTCCCGGGACCAACACCGGGGAGCTGTTTTTT.

Turning to this clonotype: This may be a read error, as it is one base from a much larger clone. The V and J genes are TRBV6-2 or TRBV6-3 and TRBJ2-1, with 7 bases identical to TRBD2. CDR3 length: 14 amino acids. CDR1 is MNHEY, CDR2 SVGEGT, per germline. The V gene end was trimmed by 6 bases and the J gene end by 6 bases; junction bases not matched to a gene: 8. DNA of the CDR3: TGTGCCAGCAGCTCGGGACTACTTGGCAATGAGCAGTTCTTC. It encodes CASSSGLLGNEQFF.

A note on this clonotype: Being one base from a much bigger clone, this may be a read error. The J gene is TRBJ2-1, the V gene TRBV6-5, with D perhaps TRBD2 (5 bases). The CDR3 has 13 amino acids. Germline values: CDR1 MNHEY, CDR2 SVGAGI. The CDR3, as DNA: TGTGCCAGCAGGAGGGAGCGCCACAATGAGCAGCTCTTC. Amino acid sequence: CASRRERHNEQLF.

Comment on this clonotype: Sequence at one end of the junction differs from germline and may be a read error. The rearrangement joins TRBV14 to TRBJ2-5; D perhaps matches TRBD2 (5 bases). Germline V CDR1 and CDR2: SGHDN, FVKESK. There are 12 residues in the CDR3. The CDR3 reads CASSSEAGTQYF. The DNA of the CDR3 is TGTGCAAGCAGCTCAGAGGCGGGGACCCAGTACTTC.

Worth noting for this clonotype: Being one base from a much bigger clone, this may be a read error. The chain employs TRBV12-3 or TRBV12-4 and TRBJ2-1, with 9 bases aligning to TRBD2. V trimming: 3 bases; J trimming: 6 bases; junction bases outside the gene matches: 3. The CDR3 spans 14 residues. The CDR3 DNA reads TGTGCCAGCAGTTTGTTTAGCGGGGGCAATGAGCAGTTCTTC. It is translated as CASSLFSGGNEQFF.

This clonotype was observed at least ten times. J is TRBJ2-1 and V is TRBV12-3 or TRBV12-4, with D perhaps TRBD1 (6 bases). The V and J ends lost 5 bases and 7 bases respectively, with 12 bases between them. The CDR3 covers 13 residues. DNA for the CDR3: TGTGCCAGCAGTCGGCGGACAGAGAATGAGCAGTTCTTC. Amino acid sequence: CASSRRTENEQFF.

The V and J genes are TRBV6-1 and TRBJ2-7; tentatively, D is TRBD2 (5 bases). Trimming cost V 2 bases and J 6 bases, with 11 bases left between them. Germline CDR1 is MNHNS and CDR2 is SASEGT. The CDR3 spans 13 residues. The CDR3 nucleotides are TGTGCCAGCAGTGAAAGGACTGCCTTCGAGCAGTACTTC. Its protein product is CASSERTAFEQYF.

This clonotype has a count of ten or more. The chain has TRBV6-5 and TRBJ2-7; D possibly uses TRBD1 or TRBD2 (6 bases each). V lost 2 bases to trimming and J lost 0 bases, with 14 bases between them. The germline CDR1 and CDR2 sequences are MNHEY and SVGAGI. The CDR3 has 16 amino acids. The CDR3 protein is CASSYRPGALSYEQYF. DNA of the CDR3: TGTGCCAGCAGTTACCGGCCGGGGGCACTCTCCTACGAGCAGTACTTC.

The chain recombines TRBV30 with TRBJ2-3; no clear D. Per germline, CDR1 GTSNPN and CDR2 SVGIG (reference sequence). Trimming shortened V by 4 bases and J by 4 bases, and 6 bases separated the two germline ends. The CDR3 spans 11 residues. CDR3 DNA: TGTGCCTGGAATCAGGCAGATACGCAGTATTTT. This gives the protein CAWNQADTQYF.

A remark on this clonotype: A junction boundary mismatches the germline segment, possibly from a read error. The gene calls are TRBV30 and TRBJ1-2; possible D gene TRBD1, 6 bases. This CDR3 contains 14 residues. CDR1 GTSNPN and CDR2 SVGIG come from the germline V gene (reference sequence). The CDR3 coding sequence is TGTGTCTGGAGTTCCACAGGGTTTGGATATGGCTACACCTTC. Protein sequence: CVWSSTGFGYGYTF.

As regards this clonotype: Germline is not matched at one junction end, which may reflect a read error. The chain uses TRBV11-2 and TRBJ1-1; possible D gene TRBD1, 5 bases. Germline V CDR1 and CDR2: SGHAT, FQNNGV. The CDR3 is 15 residues long. The CDR3 reads CAISLGVVGVAEALF. CDR3 bases: TGTGCCATCAGCTTAGGAGTTGTAGGGGTCGCTGAAGCTCTCTTT. The full variable domain, in which reference TRBV11-2 and TRBJ1-1 provide the parts outside the CDR3, is EAGVAQSPRYKIIEKRQSVAFWCNPISGHATLYWYQQILGQGPKLLIQFQNNGVVDDSQLPKDRFSAERLKGVDSTLKIQPAKLEDSAVYLCAISLGVVGVAEALFGQGTRLTVV.

This clonotype was observed once. Mismatch with germline at one junction end may stem from a read error. The chain carries TRBV6-4 and TRBJ1-1; tentative D call: TRBD1 (6 bases). Germline values: CDR1 MRHNA, CDR2 SNTAGT. The CDR3 runs to 13 residues. The CDR3 DNA follows: TGTGTCAGCAGTGAGACAGGGAACACTGAAGCTTTCTTT. Translated, it gives CVSSETGNTEAFF.

The V call is TRBV28, the J call TRBJ2-1, with TRBD2 identical over 7 bases. J lost 4 bases, V lost 6 bases, and 18 bases had no gene match. This CDR3 is 18 amino acids long. Germline values: CDR1 MDHEN, CDR2 SYDVKM. The CDR3, as DNA: TGTGCCAGCAGCCTCTATCCGGGGGGAGGAGATGGTTACAATGAGCAGTTCTTC. Protein: CASSLYPGGGDGYNEQFF.